These T cell receptor beta chains were read from a single sample in a study of T cell responses to AZD1222 COVID-19 vaccine. TCRdb's copy holds only in-frame clones and misses some; the assay was immunoSEQ multiplex PCR. The sample contains about 46,000 clones, around nine tenths of which appear only once. The specimen was peripheral blood, collected 28 days after the second AZD1222 dose. The receptors originated from an adult who received the AZD1222 COVID-19 vaccine. Each CDR3 is given with its conserved first and last residue. D genes are given only for firm matches. The size entry is marked missing in some rows and otherwise reads once, few, many or a size class.

J gene,V gene,D gene,clone size,CDR3 length,CDR3 protein,CDR3 DNA
TRBJ2-2,TRBV9,.,.,14,CASSVASSGGELFF,TGTGCCAGCAGCGTAGCTTCCAGCGGCGGGGAGCTGTTTTTT
TRBJ1-2,TRBV2,.,.,12,CASRRDHYGYTF,TGTGCCAGCAGGAGGGATCACTATGGCTACACCTTC
TRBJ2-5,TRBV5-4,TRBD2,.,18,CASSRPQGGRSRQETQYF,TGTGCCAGCAGCCGGCCCCAGGGAGGGAGGAGTCGCCAAGAGACCCAGTACTTC
TRBJ1-2,TRBV29-1,.,.,12,CSAEQGSYGYTF,TGCAGCGCCGAACAGGGAAGCTATGGCTACACCTTC
TRBJ1-3,TRBV6-1,TRBD1,once,16,CASSGGTASSGNTIYF,TGTGCCAGCAGTGGGGGGACAGCGAGCTCTGGAAACACCATATATTTT
TRBJ2-5,TRBV28,.,.,11,CASSHRETQYF,TGTGCCAGCAGTCACCGGGAGACCCAGTACTTC
TRBJ2-7,TRBV11-2,TRBD2,.,16,CASSSYSSGRTYEQYF,TGTGCCAGCAGCTCCTACTCTAGCGGGAGGACGTACGAGCAGTACTTC
TRBJ1-4,TRBV4-1,.,once,17,CASSHSGRPATNEKLFF,TGCGCCAGCAGCCACTCGGGGAGGCCCGCAACTAATGAAAAACTGTTTTTT
TRBJ2-7,TRBV15,TRBD2,.,16,CATSRVKGLVPYEQYF,TGTGCCACCAGCAGAGTGAAGGGACTAGTCCCCTACGAGCAGTACTTC
TRBJ2-3,TRBV4-3,.,.,15,CASSQRGAYTDTQYF,TGCGCCAGCAGCCAACGAGGGGCGTACACAGATACGCAGTATTTT
TRBJ2-7,TRBV30,TRBD1,.,13,CAYSGTGGYEQYF,TGTGCCTATTCCGGGACAGGGGGCTACGAGCAGTACTTC
TRBJ1-1,TRBV20-1,.,few,11,CSARRNTEAFF,TGCAGTGCTCGCAGGAACACTGAAGCTTTCTTT
TRBJ1-2,TRBV25-1,.,.,13,CASSEYHQYGYTF,TGTGCCAGCAGTGAATATCACCAGTATGGCTACACCTTC
TRBJ1-4,TRBV5-1,.,.,14,CASSLGATNEKLFF,TGCGCCAGCAGCTTGGGTGCAACTAATGAAAAACTGTTTTTT
TRBJ1-6,TRBV29-1,.,.,13,CSVARDTDSPLHF,TGCAGCGTCGCCCGGGACACGGATTCACCCCTCCACTTT
TRBJ2-7,TRBV7-3,.,.,16,CASSLTGAGRSYEQYF,TGTGCCAGCAGCTTAACGGGGGCTGGGCGGTCCTACGAGCAGTACTTC
TRBJ2-1,TRBV3-1/TRBV3-2,.,.,17,CASSPSGTPKIYNEQFF,TGTGCCAGCAGCCCCAGTGGGACTCCAAAGATCTACAATGAGCAGTTCTTC
TRBJ2-1,TRBV4-3,.,.,14,CASSQDFRSGEQFF,TGCGCCAGCAGCCAAGATTTCCGCTCAGGTGAGCAGTTCTTC
TRBJ1-5,TRBV5-8,TRBD1,.,13,CASSSGTGQPQHF,TGTGCCAGCAGCTCCGGGACAGGTCAGCCCCAGCATTTT
TRBJ2-1,TRBV7-3,.,.,13,CASSPTMSHEQFF,TGTGCCAGCAGCCCTACCATGAGCCATGAGCAGTTCTTC
TRBJ1-5,TRBV4-1,TRBD1,.,13,CASSQDQGVPQHF,TGCGCCAGCAGCCAAGATCAGGGGGTGCCCCAGCATTTT
TRBJ1-2,TRBV2,.,.,9,CASRYGYTF,TGTGCCAGCCGCTATGGCTACACCTTC
TRBJ1-2,TRBV7-9,TRBD1,.,16,CASSPDRGLDTGGYTF,TGTGCCAGCAGCCCCGACAGGGGGCTCGACACGGGTGGCTACACCTTC
TRBJ1-3,TRBV5-1,.,.,15,CASSLGGQSGNTIYF,TGCGCCAGCAGCTTGGGGGGGCAATCTGGAAACACCATATATTTT
TRBJ2-1,TRBV5-1,TRBD1,.,15,CASSARDRGDNEQFF,TGCGCCAGCAGCGCCCGGGACAGGGGTGACAATGAGCAGTTCTTC
TRBJ2-7,TRBV18,TRBD2,.,15,CASSLGLADSYEQYF,TGTGCCAGCTCGCTCGGACTAGCGGACTCCTACGAGCAGTACTTC
TRBJ2-6,TRBV10-2,.,.,15,CASFLPGSGANVLTF,TGCGCCAGCTTTTTACCGGGGTCTGGGGCCAACGTCCTGACTTTC
TRBJ2-7,TRBV11-2,.,few,13,CASSFTRSYEQYF,TGTGCCAGCAGCTTTACCAGATCCTACGAGCAGTACTTC
TRBJ2-3,TRBV5-4,TRBD2,.,13,CASSASGTDTQYF,TGTGCCAGCTCGGCTAGCGGGACAGATACGCAGTATTTT
TRBJ1-4,TRBV29-1,.,.,13,CSVARGANEKLFF,TGCAGCGTGGCAAGGGGGGCTAATGAAAAACTGTTTTTT
TRBJ1-2,TRBV7-9,.,.,14,CASSLAGGADGYTF,TGTGCCAGCAGCTTAGCGGGGGGCGCGGATGGCTACACCTTC
TRBJ2-5,TRBV7-9,TRBD2,.,16,CASSLGVWAGEETQYF,TGTGCCAGCAGCTTGGGGGTTTGGGCGGGAGAAGAGACCCAGTACTTC
TRBJ2-3,TRBV29-1,.,.,14,CSVAPAWGADTQYF,TGCAGCGTTGCCCCGGCCTGGGGAGCAGATACGCAGTATTTT